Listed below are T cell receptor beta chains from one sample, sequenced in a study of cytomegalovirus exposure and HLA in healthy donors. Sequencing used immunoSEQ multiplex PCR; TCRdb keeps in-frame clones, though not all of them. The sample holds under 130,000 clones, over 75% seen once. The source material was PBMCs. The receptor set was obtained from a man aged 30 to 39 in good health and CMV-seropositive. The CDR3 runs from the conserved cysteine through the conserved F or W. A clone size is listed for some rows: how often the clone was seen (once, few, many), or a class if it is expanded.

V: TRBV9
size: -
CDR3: CASSSVGLGGAQETQYF

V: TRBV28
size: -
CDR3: CASSTGGTGNTIYF

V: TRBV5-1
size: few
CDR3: CASSLEVGAIEGYTF

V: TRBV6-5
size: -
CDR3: CASGYDRNIQYF

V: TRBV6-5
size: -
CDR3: CASSSFRGTDTQYF

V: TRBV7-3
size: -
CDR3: CASSLNRAAEAFF

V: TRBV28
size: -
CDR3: CASSLNDRTDTQYF

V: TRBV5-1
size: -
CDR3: CASSPGLGYEQYF

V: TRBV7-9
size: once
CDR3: CASSLAGGMGQPQHF

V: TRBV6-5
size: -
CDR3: CAASQWNREELFF

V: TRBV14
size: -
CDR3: CASSRWGQGETQYF

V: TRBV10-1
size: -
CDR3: CASSESITGTGELFF

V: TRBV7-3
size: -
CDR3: CASSQRPGSYEQYF

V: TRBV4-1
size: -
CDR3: CASSQVSGGGDQPQHF

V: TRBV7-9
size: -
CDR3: CASSLTEAATNEKLFF

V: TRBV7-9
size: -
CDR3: CASSLYTEAFF

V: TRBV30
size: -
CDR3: CAWSRQGAWEKLFF

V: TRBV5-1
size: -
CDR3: CASSLEQGRNGYTF

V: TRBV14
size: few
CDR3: CASSQTPRGAFF

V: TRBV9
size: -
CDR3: CASSRGGYEQYF

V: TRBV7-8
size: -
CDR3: CASSVAGANVLTF

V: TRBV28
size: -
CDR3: CASSSGGTGNEQFF

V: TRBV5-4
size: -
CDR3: CASSSPTDSPRGPLHF

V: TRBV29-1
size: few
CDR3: CSVSRLGETQYF

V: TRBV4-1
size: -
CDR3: CASSQGGTGGYYGYTF

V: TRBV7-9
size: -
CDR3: CASSLAFSQVNEKLFF

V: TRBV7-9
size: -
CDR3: CASSLNGPGDTQYF

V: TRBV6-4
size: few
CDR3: CASSLAGGTDTQYF

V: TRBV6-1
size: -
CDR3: CASTPDRGFSYEQYF

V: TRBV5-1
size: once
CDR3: CASSPGQVDGYTF

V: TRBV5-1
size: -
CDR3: CASSSIEQGTHEQYF

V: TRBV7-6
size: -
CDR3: CASSLEGGEAFF

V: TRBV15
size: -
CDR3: CATSRDRGNTEAFF

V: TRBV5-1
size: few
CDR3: CASSLVWRANKGDEQFF

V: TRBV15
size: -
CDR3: CATSRDPTGGNYGYTF

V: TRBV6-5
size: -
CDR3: CASKWTGRLGEQYF

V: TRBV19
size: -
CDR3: CASSTENTGPKLFF

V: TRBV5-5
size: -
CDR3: CASSLFTLGNTGELFF

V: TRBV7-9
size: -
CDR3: CASSFSAGVLAKNIQYF

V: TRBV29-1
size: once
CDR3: CSVEDQGQTKKQFF

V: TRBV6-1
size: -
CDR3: CAGKRTGLNGYTF

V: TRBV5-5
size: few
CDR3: CASSLDRVNEQFF

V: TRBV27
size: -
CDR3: CASSPRQGADGNTIYF

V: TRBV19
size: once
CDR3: CASSERGMNTEAFF

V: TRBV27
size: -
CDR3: CASSLSGTSGGYNEQFF

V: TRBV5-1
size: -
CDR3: CASSSIPIGAGGTYEQYF

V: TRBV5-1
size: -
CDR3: CASSLDGGYEQYF

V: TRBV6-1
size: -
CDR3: CASSGLGGYEQYF